Listed below are T cell receptor beta chains from one sample, sequenced in a study of identical twins. TCRdb processed the 5' RACE reads anew with MiXCR; each CDR3 protein has one entry. Among a few hundred thousand distinct CDR3 sequences, roughly 10% were seen once, and the ten largest hold about 9%. Input material: memory T cells sorted from blood. These receptor sequences come from a man over 45 in good health. Each CDR3 is given with its conserved first and last residue.

14 TRBJ2-7 TRBV29-1 CSVEATGNSYEQYF
15 TRBJ1-5 TRBV7-8 CASSPGTEFNQPQHF
13 TRBJ1-1 TRBV6-4 CASSVSINTEAFF
15 TRBJ2-1 TRBV11-2 CASSLGGGRANAQFF
14 TRBJ2-2 TRBV4-3 CASSQGRNTGELFF
16 TRBJ2-1 TRBV20-1 CSARDTGGLGYNEQFF
12 TRBJ2-3 TRBV29-1 CSVLLDTDTQYF
14 TRBJ1-3 TRBV2 CASEAGIYGNTIYF
16 TRBJ2-7 TRBV7-8 CASSLRAAGGSSEQYF
14 TRBJ1-1 TRBV4-2 CASSKTGEYTEAFF
15 TRBJ2-1 TRBV4-1 CASSQTGTGQGEQFF
19 TRBJ2-3 TRBV12-3/TRBV12-4 CASSSAGPGLAGGVDTQYF
12 TRBJ1-3 TRBV4-1 CASKGVGNTIYF
17 TRBJ2-2 TRBV6-5 CASSYSRIAGRPGELFF
14 TRBJ1-2 TRBV25-1 CASSESGRPYGYTF
11 TRBJ2-7 TRBV7-9 CASTRAYEQYF
16 TRBJ2-7 TRBV20-1 CSARDLGGPSSYEQYF
14 TRBJ2-4 TRBV12-3/TRBV12-4 CASSAAAAKNIQYF
14 TRBJ1-1 TRBV18 CASSPRTENTEAFF
14 TRBJ2-3 TRBV2 CASGGTSGTDTQYF
15 TRBJ1-2 TRBV4-1 CASSQDRGRGYGYTF
15 TRBJ2-7 TRBV10-3 CAISATSVQNYEQYF
12 TRBJ2-7 TRBV18 CASSPGQGLRVF
14 TRBJ2-7 TRBV2 CASTDRGLTYEQYF
16 TRBJ1-5 TRBV28 CASSSLSTPTNQPQHF
13 TRBJ2-7 TRBV27 CASSPWDGYEQYF
16 TRBJ2-5 TRBV27 CASSDRTGPLRETQYF
15 TRBJ2-7 TRBV12-3/TRBV12-4 CASSLVLWQGAEQYF
15 TRBJ2-2 TRBV5-4 CASSEGGGNTGELFF
12 TRBJ2-7 TRBV12-3/TRBV12-4 CASSLGSGPKYF
14 TRBJ2-6 TRBV5-1 CASSLISGANVLTF
16 TRBJ2-5 TRBV24-1 CATSDWGQGIGETQYF
10 TRBJ2-5 TRBV2 CASSVGTQYF
16 TRBJ2-1 TRBV6-5 CASSYSADNSYNEQFF
14 TRBJ2-1 TRBV6-1 CASSEREGRNEQFF
17 TRBJ2-7 TRBV3-1 CASSPEKLAGANYEQYF
17 TRBJ2-2 TRBV27 CASSMHRDRGNTGELFF
14 TRBJ2-7 TRBV5-1 CASSGGTVPYEQYF
15 TRBJ2-7 TRBV14 CASSHWSGSFGEQYF
14 TRBJ2-7 TRBV2 CASSGGFSSYEQYF
20 TRBJ2-4 TRBV7-8 CASSLVELAGGRVAKNIQYF
16 TRBJ2-7 TRBV27 CASRPSGRGARGEQYF
15 TRBJ2-5 TRBV5-4 CASSLILGGGETQYF
14 TRBJ2-7 TRBV27 CASMPAGGAYEQYF
13 TRBJ2-5 TRBV7-3 CASSLSPLETQYF
13 TRBJ2-7 TRBV20-1 CSARDTKTYEQYF
12 TRBJ2-3 TRBV5-4 CASSLWRDTQYF
15 TRBJ2-1 TRBV9 CASSVTGTGRNEQFF
15 TRBJ2-7 TRBV12-3/TRBV12-4 CASSLGLAGGIEQYF
12 TRBJ2-5 TRBV6-2/TRBV6-3 CASSSSRETQYF
14 TRBJ2-5 TRBV29-1 CSARPGGAGETQYF
16 TRBJ2-3 TRBV27 CASSSRGSGLTDTQYF
15 TRBJ1-5 TRBV2 CASSSGWTSNQPQHF
17 TRBJ2-1 TRBV3-1 CASSQDPSGRAYNEQFF
16 TRBJ2-3 TRBV20-1 CSARDGLLAGVDTQYF
14 TRBJ2-2 TRBV20-1 CSARVPESGGELFF
13 TRBJ2-7 TRBV14 CASSQGPGVEQYF
16 TRBJ2-1 TRBV5-6 CASSSTSGGAIHEQFF
13 TRBJ2-7 TRBV5-1 CASSGQGIGEQYF
14 TRBJ1-2 TRBV5-1 CASSLTGGGKGYTF